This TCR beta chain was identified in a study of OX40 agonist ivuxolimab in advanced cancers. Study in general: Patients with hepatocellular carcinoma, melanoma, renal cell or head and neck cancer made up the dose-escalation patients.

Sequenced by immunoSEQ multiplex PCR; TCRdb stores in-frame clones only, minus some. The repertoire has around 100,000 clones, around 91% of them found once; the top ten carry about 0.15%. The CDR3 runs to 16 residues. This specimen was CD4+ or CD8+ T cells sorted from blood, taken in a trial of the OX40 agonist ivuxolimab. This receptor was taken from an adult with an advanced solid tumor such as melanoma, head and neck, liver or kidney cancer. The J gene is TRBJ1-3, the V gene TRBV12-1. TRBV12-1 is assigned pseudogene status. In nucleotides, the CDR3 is TGTGCCAGCAGCTTTGTCAGGGATGGGGGGGGAAACACCATATATTTT. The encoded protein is CASSFVRDGGGNTIYF.